The 24 T cell receptor beta chains in this list originate from one sample, sequenced in a study of T cell responses to AZD1222 COVID-19 vaccine (dated by TCRdb to the early 2020s). Libraries were constructed by the immunoSEQ multiplex PCR assay. The immuneACCESS repertoire file appears here via TCRdb, limited to in-frame rearrangements. These files lack a portion of the clones; in checked studies, under half of the deficit traces to unresolved V genes, and the cause of the others is not known. The sample table holds approximately 120,000 clones, of which 89% were seen once. The top ten hold 8% to 10% of the sample. Read against the paper, the sample's time point label means: about 28 days (+/-7) after the second vaccine dose. The sequencing used peripheral blood, collected 28 days after the second AZD1222 dose. Receptor source: an adult who received the AZD1222 COVID-19 vaccine.

This clone was observed a handful of times. V is TRBV27 and J is TRBJ1-6; TRBD1 agrees at 7 bases. V dropped 6 bases and J dropped 9; count of bases not matched to a gene: 14. CDR1 and CDR2 (germline): MNHEY, SMNVEV (reference sequence). This CDR3 is built from 16 residues. The DNA of the CDR3 is TGTGCCAGCAGAGAAAACAGGGGATCGTGGAGTTCACCCCTCCACTTT. Translation gives CASRENRGSWSSPLHF.

The table lists this clone with a count of one. The rearrangement links TRBV18 to TRBJ1-1; 7 bases align to TRBD1. This CDR3 is 16 amino acids long. The germline gives CDR1 KGHSH, CDR2 LQKENI. Trimming removed 4 bases from V and 6 bases from J; junction bases left unmatched: 14. The CDR3, as DNA: TGTGCCAGCTCACAAAACCCGGGACAGCGTGGCGCTGAAGCTTTCTTT. This translates into CASSQNPGQRGAEAFF. Full variable domain (remainder filled in from reference TRBV18 and TRBJ1-1): NAGVMQNPRHLVRRRGQEARLRCSPMKGHSHVYWYRQLPEEGLKFMVYLQKENIIDESGMPKERFSAEFPKEGPSILRIQQVVRGDSAAYFCASSQNPGQRGAEAFFGQGTRLTVV.

This rearrangement joins TRBV4-1 to TRBJ1-6; unclear D gene. There are 18 residues in the CDR3. Germline V lookup: CDR1 MGHRA, CDR2 YSYEKL. The germline V and J ends were trimmed by 1 base and 0 bases, with 13 bases remaining between them. This CDR3 reads CASSQVPVVLSYNSPLHF. The CDR3 DNA follows: TGCGCCAGCAGCCAAGTTCCGGTCGTCCTCTCCTATAATTCACCCCTCCACTTT.

The rearrangement uses TRBV5-1 and TRBJ1-2, with TRBD1 as a possible D gene (5 bases). V was pared by 4 bases and J by 4 bases, with 17 bases between. CDR1 is SGHRS, CDR2 YFSETQ, per germline. The length of the CDR3 is 15 residues. The CDR3 here is CASSESVQGTYGYTF. As DNA, the CDR3 is TGCGCCAGCAGCGAGAGCGTCCAAGGGACCTATGGCTACACCTTC.

The chain combines TRBV5-1 with TRBJ2-5; D might be TRBD2 (6 bases). The CDR3 runs 15 residues. V gave up 7 bases and J gave up 2 bases, with 18 bases separating them. CDR1 and CDR2 from the germline V gene are SGHRS and YFSETQ. The CDR3 nucleotides are TGCGCCAGCGGCGGATCGGGACTCACTCAAGAGACCCAGTACTTC. Protein product: CASGGSGLTQETQYF. Variable domain in full (rest from reference TRBV5-1 and TRBJ2-5): KAGVTQTPRYLIKTRGQQVTLSCSPISGHRSVSWYQQTPGQGLQFLFEYFSETQRNKGNFPGRFSGRQFSNSRSEMNVSTLELGDSALYLCASGGSGLTQETQYFGPGTRLLVL.

V gene TRBV6-2 or TRBV6-3 combines with J gene TRBJ1-3; D is possibly TRBD1 (5 bases). Germline V gives CDR1 MNHEY, CDR2 SVGEGT. This CDR3 is 16 amino acids long. V lost 2 bases, J lost 2 bases, and 13 bases lay in between. The CDR3 sequence: CASSYRGGVTGNTIYF. The CDR3 coding sequence is TGTGCCAGCAGTTACCGCGGGGGTGTTACTGGAAACACCATATATTTT.

In this sample, this clone turned up a few times. The chain combines TRBV5-8 with TRBJ1-4; D uncertain. Germline-derived CDR1 and CDR2 are SGHTS and YDEGEE. The CDR3 has 12 residues. V shed 4 bases and J shed 4 bases, with 5 bases lying between them. The CDR3 is CASSRYNEKLFF. The CDR3 nucleotides read TGTGCCAGCAGCAGATATAATGAAAAACTGTTTTTT.

The rearrangement links TRBV30 to TRBJ1-2; 10 positions agree with TRBD1. Losses at the gene ends were 2 bases for V and 0 bases for J; bases not matched to a gene: 9. This CDR3 spans 17 amino acids. CDR1 and CDR2 (germline): GTSNPN, SVGIG (reference sequence). The CDR3 sequence is CAWSPLTGGRANYGYTF. Written as DNA, the CDR3 is TGTGCCTGGAGTCCCTTGACAGGGGGCCGGGCTAACTATGGCTACACCTTC.

The genes are TRBV7-2 and TRBJ1-5; a weak D match, TRBD1 (6 bases). Germline assignment: CDR1 SGHTA and CDR2 FQGNSA. CDR3 length: 14 amino acids. V gave up 3 bases and J gave up 4 bases, with 10 bases separating them. CDR3 region: CASSFRQENQPQHF. CDR3 DNA sequence: TGTGCCAGCAGCTTCCGACAGGAAAATCAGCCCCAGCATTTT.

The V call is TRBV19, the J call TRBJ1-3; TRBD1 is a possible D gene (5 bases). V lost 7 bases and J 8 bases, leaving 21 bases between the germline ends. The CDR3 extends over 15 amino acids. Germline CDR1 reads LNHDA; CDR2 reads SQIVND (reference sequence). Here the CDR3 reads CASTRRGPAGHTIYF. CDR3 nucleotides: TGTGCCAGTACCAGACGGGGTCCGGCGGGGCACACCATATATTTT.

This chain connects TRBV9 to TRBJ1-3; no clear D. The germline gives CDR1 SGDLS, CDR2 YYNGEE. The CDR3 sequence is 15 residues long. Trimming pared 0 bases from V and 0 bases from J, leaving 7 bases between. The CDR3 DNA is TGTGCCAGCAGCGTAGAAGGCAGCTCTGGAAACACCATATATTTT. It codes for CASSVEGSSGNTIYF.

A few counts support this clone. V and J are TRBV5-1 and TRBJ2-7, with D perhaps matching TRBD2 (6 bases). V lost 4 bases, J lost 12 bases, and 23 bases lay in between. The CDR3 runs to 14 residues. The germline CDR1 and CDR2 sequences are SGHRS and YFSETQ. CDR3 residues: CASSPVGGTPLWYF. The CDR3 DNA sequence: TGCGCCAGCAGCCCCGTCGGGGGTACTCCTCTCTGGTACTTC.

This sequence joins TRBV19 and TRBJ1-2; D unclear. The CDR3 has 13 amino acids. V shed 5 bases and J shed 8 bases, with 15 bases lying between them. The germline V gene has CDR1 LNHDA and CDR2 SQIVND (reference sequence). The CDR3 nucleotides read TGTGCCAGTAGTCAACTCAACGAGGAAGGCTACACCTTC. As protein: CASSQLNEEGYTF.

The rearrangement links TRBV10-1 to TRBJ1-4; D unresolved. This CDR3 comprises 14 residues. Germline V CDR1 and CDR2: WNHNN, SYGVQD (reference sequence). V dropped 4 bases and J dropped 8 bases, with 14 bases sitting between them. The CDR3 DNA is TGCGCCAGCAGTGTTGGCACCACCGGGGAAAAACTGTTTTTT. Translating it yields CASSVGTTGEKLFF.

The rearrangement uses TRBV4-1 and TRBJ1-2; D is unclear. The CDR3 has 15 residues. The germline CDR1 and CDR2 sequences are MGHRA and YSYEKL. With 2 bases removed from V and 3 bases from J, the gap between germline ends came to 13 bases. CDR3 bases: TGCGCCAGCAGCCAAATGGAGGGAATAGACTATGGCTACACCTTC. It codes for CASSQMEGIDYGYTF.

This sequence joins TRBV7-2 and TRBJ1-2; TRBD1 agrees at 8 bases. This CDR3 is built from 15 residues. Germline values: CDR1 SGHTA, CDR2 FQGNSA. V shed 3 bases, J shed 3 bases, and the junction held 6 bases outside the gene matches. DNA of the CDR3: TGTGCCAGCAGCTTCCCCGACAGGGGTCACTATGGCTACACCTTC. Translation gives CASSFPDRGHYGYTF.

The chain couples TRBV7-2 to TRBJ2-1; 7 bases match TRBD2. This CDR3 is built from 18 residues. V was pared by 3 bases and J by 1 base, with 12 bases of the junction left unmatched. The germline CDR1 and CDR2 sequences are SGHTA and FQGNSA. The CDR3: CASSFGGGASLSYNEQFF. CDR3 coding DNA: TGTGCCAGCAGCTTCGGCGGGGGAGCAAGCCTATCCTACAATGAGCAGTTCTTC.

The chain has TRBV6-2 or TRBV6-3 and TRBJ1-1; D gene unclear. The V and J ends lost 0 bases and 2 bases respectively, with 7 bases between them. This CDR3 is 14 amino acids long. CDR1 and CDR2 from the germline V gene are MNHEY and SVGEGT. CDR3 nucleotide sequence: TGTGCCAGCAGTTACTCATCGGTCAACACTGAAGCTTTCTTT. Its translation is CASSYSSVNTEAFF.

This chain connects TRBV15 to TRBJ2-5; D tentatively reads TRBD1 or TRBD2 (5 bases each). Trimming took off 5 bases at V and 3 bases at J, with 13 bases between the two ends. Germline V CDR1 and CDR2: LNHNV, YYDKDF (reference sequence). This CDR3 region has 14 residues. The CDR3 loop reads CATSLGADKETQYF. The CDR3 coding sequence is TGTGCCACCAGCCTCGGAGCGGACAAAGAGACCCAGTACTTC. The variable domain in full, completed from reference TRBV15 and TRBJ2-5, reads DAMVIQNPRYQVTQFGKPVTLSCSQTLNHNVMYWYQQKSSQAPKLLFHYYDKDFNNEADTPDNFQSRRPNTSFCFLDIRSPGLGDTAMYLCATSLGADKETQYFGPGTRLLVL.

This rearrangement joins TRBV5-4 to TRBJ2-2, with 9 bases matching TRBD2. The CDR3 covers 16 residues. V gave up 4 bases and J gave up 7 bases; unmatched junction bases: 11. In germline, CDR1 is SGHNT, CDR2 YYREEE (reference sequence). CDR3 bases: TGTGCCAGCAGCCGGGGTGGCGGGGGGGCAGTCGGGGAGCTGTTTTTT. This sequence encodes CASSRGGGGAVGELFF.

CDR3 protein: CASSRARVDNEQFF. The CDR3 nucleotides read TGTGCCAGCAGCCGCGCCCGCGTCGACAATGAGCAGTTCTTC. The rearrangement joins TRBV6-5 to TRBJ2-1; D not certain. Germline assignment: CDR1 MNHEY and CDR2 SVGAGI. Trimming took 6 bases from V and 5 from J, leaving 14 bases between them. This CDR3 is built from 14 residues.

The rearrangement uses TRBV6-5 and TRBJ1-1, with 10 nucleotides matching TRBD1. Germline CDR1 MNHEY, CDR2 SVGAGI. V shed 4 bases, J shed 6 bases, and the junction held 8 bases outside the gene matches. The CDR3 has 15 amino acids. CDR3 amino acids: CASSFTTGGASEAFF. Written as DNA, the CDR3 is TGTGCCAGCAGTTTTACGACAGGGGGCGCTTCTGAAGCTTTCTTT.

The chain uses TRBV5-4 and TRBJ1-2; D is uncertain. Germline CDR1 reads SGHNT; CDR2 reads YYREEE (reference sequence). V was cut by 4 bases and J by 4 bases, with 14 bases left in between. The CDR3 length is 14 residues. The CDR3 bases are TGTGCCAGCAGCGAAAGCAGGAGAACCTATGGCTACACCTTC. Translated: CASSESRRTYGYTF.

The sample holds one count of this clone. The V and J genes are TRBV3-1 (or the pseudogene TRBV3-2) and TRBJ1-2; D is uncertain. Germline CDR1 and CDR2: LGHDT and YNNKEL (reference sequence). The CDR3 loop spans 14 amino acids. Trimming left V 7 bases short and J 8 bases short, with 20 bases between. CDR3 protein: CASILSTGQGGYTF. As DNA, the CDR3 is TGTGCCAGCATCCTTTCCACTGGGCAAGGAGGCTACACCTTC.